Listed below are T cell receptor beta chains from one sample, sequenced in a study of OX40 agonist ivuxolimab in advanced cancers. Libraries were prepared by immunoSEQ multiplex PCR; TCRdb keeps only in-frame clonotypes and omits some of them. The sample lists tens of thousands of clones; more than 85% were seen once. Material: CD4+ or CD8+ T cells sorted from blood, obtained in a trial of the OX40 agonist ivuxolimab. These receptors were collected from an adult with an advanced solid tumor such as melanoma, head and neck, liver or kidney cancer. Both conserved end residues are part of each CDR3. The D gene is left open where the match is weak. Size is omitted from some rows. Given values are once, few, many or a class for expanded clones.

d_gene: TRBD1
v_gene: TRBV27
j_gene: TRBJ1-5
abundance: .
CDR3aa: CASSLGQGKNQPQHF
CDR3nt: TGTGCCAGCAGTTTAGGACAGGGGAAGAATCAGCCCCAGCATTTT

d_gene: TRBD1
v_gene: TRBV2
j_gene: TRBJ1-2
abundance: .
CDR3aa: CGTGTHGYTF
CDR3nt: TGTGGGACAGGGACCCATGGCTACACCTTC

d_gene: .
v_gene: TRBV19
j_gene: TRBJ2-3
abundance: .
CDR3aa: CASGEGEYTDTQYF
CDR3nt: TGTGCCAGCGGGGAGGGGGAATACACAGATACGCAGTATTTT

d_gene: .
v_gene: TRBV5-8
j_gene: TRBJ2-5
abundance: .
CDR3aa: CASSPDSKETQYF
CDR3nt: TGTGCCAGCAGCCCGGACAGTAAAGAGACCCAGTACTTC

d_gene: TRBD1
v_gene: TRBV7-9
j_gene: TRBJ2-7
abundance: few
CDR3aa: CASAAPGDRSFF
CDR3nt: TGTGCCAGCGCCGCCCCGGGGGACAGGTCTTTCTTC

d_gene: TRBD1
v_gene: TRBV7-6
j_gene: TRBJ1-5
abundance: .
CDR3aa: CASSSTGTGAQPQHF
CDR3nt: TGTGCCAGCAGCTCTACCGGGACAGGGGCTCAGCCCCAGCATTTT

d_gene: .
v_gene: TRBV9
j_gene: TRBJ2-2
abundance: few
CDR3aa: CASSVYQGAYTGELFF
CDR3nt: TGTGCCAGCAGCGTATACCAGGGTGCCTACACCGGGGAGCTGTTTTTT

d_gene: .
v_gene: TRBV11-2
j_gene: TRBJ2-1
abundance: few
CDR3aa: CASSLAPESENEQFF
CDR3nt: TGTGCCAGCAGCTTGGCCCCAGAATCCGAAAATGAGCAGTTCTTC

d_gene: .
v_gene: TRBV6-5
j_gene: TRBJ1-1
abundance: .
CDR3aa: CASSPGRGLNTEAFF
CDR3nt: TGTGCCAGCAGCCCGGGAAGGGGCCTGAACACTGAAGCTTTCTTT

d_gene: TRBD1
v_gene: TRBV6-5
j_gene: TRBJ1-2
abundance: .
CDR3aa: CASSYSSRGLDGYTF
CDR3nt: TGTGCCAGCAGTTACAGCTCCAGGGGGTTGGATGGCTACACCTTC

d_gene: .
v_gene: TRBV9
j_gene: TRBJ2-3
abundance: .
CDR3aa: CASSAIADTQYF
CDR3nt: TGTGCCAGCAGCGCAATTGCAGATACGCAGTATTTT

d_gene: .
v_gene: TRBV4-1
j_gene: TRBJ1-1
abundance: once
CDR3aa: CASSQVHLPNTEAFF
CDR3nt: TGCGCCAGCAGCCAAGTTCACCTTCCGAACACTGAAGCTTTCTTT

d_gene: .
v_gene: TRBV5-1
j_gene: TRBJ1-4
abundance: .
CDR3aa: CASSPSVATNEKLFF
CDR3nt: TGCGCCAGCAGCCCGTCAGTGGCCACTAATGAAAAACTGTTTTTT

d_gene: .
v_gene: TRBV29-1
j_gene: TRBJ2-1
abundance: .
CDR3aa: CSVEFRGNEQFF
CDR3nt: TGCAGCGTTGAATTCAGGGGCAATGAGCAGTTCTTC

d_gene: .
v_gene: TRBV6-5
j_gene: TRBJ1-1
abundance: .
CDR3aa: CASRFRVRDEAFF
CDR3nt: TGTGCCAGCCGCTTCAGGGTTAGGGATGAAGCTTTCTTT

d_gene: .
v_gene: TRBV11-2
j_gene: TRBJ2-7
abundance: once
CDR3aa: CASSASYYEQYF
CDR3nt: TGTGCCAGCAGCGCAAGTTACTACGAGCAGTACTTC

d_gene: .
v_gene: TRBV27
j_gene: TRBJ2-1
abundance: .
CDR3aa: CASSGSREPGNEQFF
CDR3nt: TGTGCCAGCAGTGGCAGCCGGGAACCCGGCAATGAGCAGTTCTTC

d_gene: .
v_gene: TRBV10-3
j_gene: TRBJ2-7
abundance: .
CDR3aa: CAISEGTPAEQYF
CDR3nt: TGTGCCATCAGTGAAGGGACACCCGCCGAGCAGTACTTC

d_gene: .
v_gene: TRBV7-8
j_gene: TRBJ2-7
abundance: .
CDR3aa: CASSLELGYEQYF
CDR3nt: TGTGCCAGCAGCTTAGAATTGGGCTACGAGCAGTACTTC

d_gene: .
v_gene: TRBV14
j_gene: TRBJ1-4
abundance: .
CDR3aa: CASSHGKEKLFF
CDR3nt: TGTGCCAGCAGCCATGGGAAGGAAAAACTGTTTTTT

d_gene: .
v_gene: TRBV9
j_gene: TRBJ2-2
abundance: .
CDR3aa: CASGTKNTGELFF
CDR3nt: TGTGCCAGCGGCACAAAGAACACCGGGGAGCTGTTTTTT

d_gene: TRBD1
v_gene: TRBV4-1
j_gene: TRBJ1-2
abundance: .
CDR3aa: CASSQEPGQNNYGYTF
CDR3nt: TGCGCCAGCAGCCAAGAACCGGGACAGAATAACTATGGCTACACCTTC

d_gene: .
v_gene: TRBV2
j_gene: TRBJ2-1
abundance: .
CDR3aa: CASSDKGRPSYNEQFF
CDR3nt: TGTGCCAGCAGTGATAAAGGGAGGCCTTCTTACAATGAGCAGTTCTTC

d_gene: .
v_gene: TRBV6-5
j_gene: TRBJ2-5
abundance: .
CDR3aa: CASSSGTQETQYF
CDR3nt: TGTGCCAGCAGTTCGGGGACCCAAGAGACCCAGTACTTC

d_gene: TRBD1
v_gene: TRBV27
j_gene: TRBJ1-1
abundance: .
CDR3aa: CASSPPDRGSAEAFF
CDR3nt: TGTGCCAGCAGTCCCCCCGACAGGGGTTCTGCTGAAGCTTTCTTT

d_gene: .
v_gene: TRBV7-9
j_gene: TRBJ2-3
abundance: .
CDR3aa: CASSSMGTDTQYF
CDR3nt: TGTGCCAGCAGCTCCATGGGAACAGATACGCAGTATTTT

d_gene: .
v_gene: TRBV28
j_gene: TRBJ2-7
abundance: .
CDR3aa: CASSLFTSLEQYF
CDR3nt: TGTGCCAGCAGTTTATTTACAAGTTTGGAGCAGTACTTC